This T cell receptor beta chain is drawn from a study of PD-1 blockade in classical Hodgkin lymphoma. CDR1 is SGHTA and CDR2 is FQGNSA in the germline V gene. The CDR3 is 15 amino acids. V shed 4 bases, J shed 7 bases, and the junction held 7 bases outside the gene matches. With no exception, relapse followed autologous stem cell transplantation in all patients, and brentuximab vedotin exposure varied. Whole-study results and caveats: Exclusion covered patients beginning nivolumab under 1 year post-ASCT. Healthy donors were reported to have higher baseline TCR diversity than newly diagnosed patients.

As for this clone: The antigen remains unidentified.

TCRdb's copy holds only in-frame clones and misses some; the assay was immunoSEQ multiplex PCR. This table has some 96,000 clones, roughly 92% appearing once. This clonotype was obtained from a human donor with classical Hodgkin lymphoma. The sequenced sample was peripheral blood mononuclear cells (PBMCs), obtained at baseline. This chain joins TRBV7-2 and TRBJ2-1; 10 nucleotides match TRBD2. DNA of the CDR3: TGTGCCAGCAGCTCCCTAGCGGGAGCTTTGAATGAGCAGTTCTTC. As protein: CASSSLAGALNEQFF.